One and the same sample provided the 5 T cell receptor beta chains below, sequenced in a study of T cell responses to AZD1222 COVID-19 vaccine. Assay: immunoSEQ multiplex PCR; the TCRdb copy retains only in-frame clones and omits some. The table records about 150,000 clones, about 87% of them present only once. This specimen was peripheral blood, taken 28 days after the second AZD1222 dose. The receptor source for this set is an adult who received the AZD1222 COVID-19 vaccine.

This clone was seen a single time. The chain has TRBV6-1 and TRBJ2-7; 8 positions agree with TRBD1. This CDR3 is built from 14 residues. V gave up 3 bases and J gave up 6 bases; unmatched junction bases: 7. Germline values: CDR1 MNHNS, CDR2 SASEGT. CDR3 loop: CASSDPDRALEQYF. In DNA, the CDR3 is TGTGCCAGCAGTGATCCGGACAGGGCCCTCGAGCAGTACTTC.

The chain carries TRBV4-3 and TRBJ2-7, with 7 positions matching TRBD2. Germline CDR1 reads LGHNA; CDR2 reads YSLEER. The J segment lost 5 bases and the V segment lost 0 bases, leaving 13 bases of the junction unmatched. The CDR3 is 17 residues long. The CDR3 DNA is TGCGCCAGCAGCCAAGATGCAAGCGGGATCCCCATAAACGAGCAGTACTTC. Residues: CASSQDASGIPINEQYF.

The chain joins TRBV5-4 to TRBJ1-4; D is uncertain. Per the germline V gene, CDR1 is SGHNT and CDR2 is YYREEE (reference sequence). This CDR3 is 15 amino acids long. V lost 4 bases and J lost 1, with 11 bases in between. The CDR3 nucleotides are TGTGCCAGCAGCCCCGGGGAGGGAACTAATGAAAAACTGTTTTTT. It encodes CASSPGEGTNEKLFF.

V usage is TRBV7-2 and J usage is TRBJ1-2; TRBD1 might be the D (5 bases). Trimming shortened V by 1 base and J by 0 bases, and 9 bases separated the two germline ends. The germline CDR1 and CDR2 sequences are SGHTA and FQGNSA. The CDR3 runs to 15 residues. CDR3 nucleotides: TGTGCCAGCAGCTTAGATAGGGGATCTAACTATGGCTACACCTTC. Its translation: CASSLDRGSNYGYTF.

The chain couples TRBV5-6 to TRBJ2-5; 7 nucleotides align to TRBD2. V dropped 1 base and J dropped 5; count of bases not matched to a gene: 11. Germline-derived CDR1 and CDR2 are SGHDT and YYEEEE. This CDR3 region has 16 residues. The CDR3 region has the DNA TGTGCCAGCAGCTTGAATGCGGTAGCGGGTGTTGAGACCCAGTACTTC. Translating gives CASSLNAVAGVETQYF.